This T cell receptor beta chain was recorded in a study of T cell responses to AZD1222 COVID-19 vaccine (dated by TCRdb to the early 2020s). At the level of the whole study: AZD1222 recipients whose second dose came at about 4 weeks and those whose second dose came at about 12 weeks were combined into one group, since spike-specific TCR depth and breadth did not differ between the two schedules. A total of just over 230 trial participants underwent TCR sequencing, of whom roughly 210 had received two doses of AZD1222 and roughly 26 had received two doses of the MenACWY control vaccine. Trial participants were enrolled into age subgroups of 18-55, 56-69 and 70-plus years, which contained 148, 28 and 57 TCR-sequenced participants, respectively. Paper-wide results and their limitations: Reportedly, almost half of the unique spike-specific TCRs recognized epitopes lying outside the regions that are mutated in the B.1.351 and B.1.1.7 variants. In the small 56-69-year group, the increase in depth fell short of significance, most likely because of low power. Participants were mostly white British and included more females than males, and it was suggested by the authors that clonal diversity may have been underestimated. Only six AZD1222 recipients were SARS-CoV-2 seropositive at baseline, limiting conclusions about previously exposed vaccinees. Because no day 14 peak-response samples were available, repertoires were characterized only after the peak T cell response. Spike-specific TCR breadth and depth rose significantly after two AZD1222 doses compared with day 0 and with MenACWY recipients. Vaccine-associated CD4 TCRs spanned the whole spike protein, with dominant responses in regions 160-218 and 743-854.

The CDR3 regions of human TCRbeta chains were subjected to immunosequencing. The source study handled its data this way. TCRs in the repertoires were compared against a reference library of SARS-CoV-2-specific TCRs that had been generated with the MIRA antigen-specificity platform. Breadth meant the fraction of unique TCRs that were SARS-CoV-2-associated, whereas depth meant the fraction of total T cells that were SARS-CoV-2-associated. Using the MIRA data, each spike-specific TCR was mapped to the spike region that the TCR reacts to and placed in a CD4 or CD8 class. Log10-transformed breadth and depth values were compared by one-way ANOVA with Sidak's multiple comparisons tests. TCRdb holds this immuneACCESS table with in-frame rearrangements only. Some clones are missing; in checked studies, unresolved V genes explain under half, and the rest has no known cause. V and J calls plus clone size are reproduced from that table; the DNA served to infer D and trimming. Present in this sample are more than 95,000 clones, around 89% of which were seen just once. The leading ten clones occupy 7.5% of the sample.

Sample time point, as interpreted from the label and publication: baseline before first vaccination. The vaccinee samples were drawn from two UK trials, COV001 and COV002, one of which was a single-blind randomized controlled phase 2/3 trial testing AZD1222 (ChAdOx1 nCoV-19) in healthy adults. For TCRbeta chain sequencing, PBMC samples were collected from trial participants at day 0 and at day 28 after the second dose. In regard to this clone: Its antigen target is currently unknown. No much larger clonotype is one base removed from it; base qualities were not supplied.

The CDR3 starts with the cysteine, ends with the phenylalanine, and has 11 residues. Of all the DNA, just the CDR3 is kept, 33 bases in frame from base 1. V and J lose 5 bases and 2 bases, and a span of 7 bases separates them. From the germline V gene (reference sequence), CDR1 is DFQATT and CDR2 is SNEGSKA. This chain is built from TRBV20-1 and TRBJ2-7; the D call is tentative, TRBD1 or TRBD2, as each matches 5 bases. This receptor was identified in an adult in good health. Sequenced here: peripheral blood, sampled on day 0 of AZD1222 vaccination. The CDR3 region: CSAGTTYEQYF. The bases read TGCAGTGCTGGGACCACCTACGAGCAGTACTTC.